The subject of this entry is one T cell receptor beta chain. The antigen remains unidentified. This entry is derived from a study of cytomegalovirus exposure and HLA in healthy donors. Study-wide results and limits: Relative to equally common others, HLA-associated TCR beta chains showed greater clonal expansion in a later analysis. Most subjects had HLA-A and HLA-B alleles reportedly predicted accurately by TCR beta sequences.

The primer mix had 60 Vbeta and 13 Jbeta primers. The method was immunoSEQ multiplex PCR; TCRdb's version includes in-frame clones alone and lacks a portion of them. The sample gives about 220,000 clones, more than 65% of which show up once; roughly 2% is in the top ten. The germline V and J ends were trimmed by 4 bases and 0 bases, with 4 bases remaining between them. The CDR3 is 12 amino acids. CDR1 is SGHNT and CDR2 is YYREEE in the germline V gene (reference sequence). In nominal health when sampled, donors likely had unrecorded immune exposures nonetheless. This chain connects TRBV5-4 to TRBJ1-1; D not resolved. The sequenced material came from PBMCs. The TCR originated in a woman in her thirties in good health and CMV-seronegative. In DNA, the CDR3 is TGTGCCAGCAGCGTTATGAACACTGAAGCTTTCTTT. Protein sequence: CASSVMNTEAFF. The complete variable domain, with remaining parts taken from reference TRBV5-4 and TRBJ1-1, reads ETGVTQSPTHLIKTRGQQVTLRCSSQSGHNTVSWYQQALGQGPQFIFQYYREEENGRGNFPPRFSGLQFPNYSSELNVNALELDDSALYLCASSVMNTEAFFGQGTRLTVV.